This section outlines one T cell receptor beta chain sequence together with its context. Antigen specificity is unknown. The sample belongs to a study of blood T cells in healthy people across ages. Study as a whole: Per two T cells, template switching captured roughly one barcoded beta molecule.

V trimming: 5 bases; J trimming: 2 bases; junction bases outside the gene matches: 6. Per the germline V gene, CDR1 is SGHTA and CDR2 is FQGNSA. This CDR3 contains 15 residues. A second PCR of 7 to 11 cycles used a sample-barcoded 5' primer and a J-beta primer mix. Each cDNA was tagged by a template-switch adaptor containing 12 random nucleotides. TCRdb fed the 5' RACE reads into MiXCR, producing one record per CDR3 protein. The table shows about 1.4 million distinct CDR3 sequences, with 55% to 75% occurring only once. Study observations and caveats: Estimates based on one million T cells were treated as lower bounds. Higher diversity and more naive CD4+ cells were features of long-lived donors, compared to aged donors.

V gene TRBV7-2 combines with J gene TRBJ1-3, with 7 nucleotides matching TRBD1. The clonotype comes from a man between 18 and 29 years old in good health. The material sequenced was blood. This chain's CDR3 is CASSRQGGPGNTIYF. In nucleotides, the CDR3 is TGTGCCAGCAGCCGACAGGGCGGCCCTGGAAACACCATATATTTT. Filled out from reference TRBV7-2 and TRBJ1-3, the complete variable domain reads GAGVSQSPSNKVTEKGKDVELRCDPISGHTALYWYRQSLGQGLEFLIYFQGNSAPDKSGLPSDRFSAERTGGSVSTLTIQRTQQEDSAVYLCASSRQGGPGNTIYFGEGSWLTVV.